The source of this TCR beta chain is a study of cytomegalovirus exposure and HLA in healthy donors. This CDR3 has 11 residues. Trimming left V 6 bases short and J 2 bases short, with 4 bases between. Germline values: CDR1 MDHEN, CDR2 SYDVKM. A multiplex PCR was run with 60 Vbeta primers and 13 Jbeta primers. Assay: immunoSEQ multiplex PCR; the TCRdb copy retains only in-frame clones and omits some. The table shows some 110,000 clones, with 75% to 85% occurring only once. This sequence was found in a woman aged 18 to 35 in good health and CMV-seropositive. Sequencing was performed on PBMCs. The chain employs TRBV28 and TRBJ2-5, with no clear D. CDR3 residues: CASRAQETQYF. The CDR3 bases are TGTGCCAGCAGGGCTCAAGAGACCCAGTACTTC.